These 21 T cell receptor beta chains share one sample of origin, sequenced in a study of HIV-infected patients and healthy controls. Using its own MiXCR run on the 5' RACE reads, TCRdb lists one record per CDR3 protein. The sample lists about 64,000 distinct CDR3 sequences, 19% occurring once. Sequenced sample: CD4+ T cells from blood. The receptors shown here come from a human donor in good health.

The sample holds many counts of this clonotype. The J gene is TRBJ2-1, the V gene TRBV29-1; 8 positions agree with TRBD2. J gave up 10 bases and V 6 bases, and 14 bases lay outside the gene matches. This CDR3 region has 14 residues. CDR1 and CDR2 from the germline V gene are SQVTM and ANQGSEA. In DNA, the CDR3 is TGCAGCGTCGGAATCGGACTAGCATCCTCCGAGCAGTTCTTC. Amino acid sequence: CSVGIGLASSEQFF.

This clonotype has more than one count but fewer than ten. V usage is TRBV20-1 and J usage is TRBJ2-3; a possible D gene is TRBD1 (5 bases). V gave up 0 bases and J gave up 1 base, with 8 bases separating them. CDR3 length: 14 amino acids. Germline-derived CDR1 and CDR2 are DFQATT and SNEGSKA (reference sequence). The CDR3 loop reads CSAREGAGTDTQYF. DNA of the CDR3: TGCAGTGCTAGAGAAGGGGCGGGCACAGATACGCAGTATTTT.

By proportion, this clonotype is medium-sized. The chain uses TRBV2 and TRBJ2-6; a possible D gene is TRBD1 (5 bases). The CDR3 is 15 amino acids. Germline-derived CDR1 and CDR2 are SNHLY and FYNNEI. The V end was cut by 5 bases, the J end by 0 bases, with 8 bases between. CDR3 protein: CASSPGISGANVLTF. The CDR3, as DNA: TGTGCCAGCAGTCCAGGGATCTCTGGGGCCAACGTCCTGACTTTC.

This clonotype was observed many times. The V and J genes are TRBV29-1 and TRBJ2-3; D call uncertain. Germline CDR1 SQVTM, CDR2 ANQGSEA. Trimming took 4 bases from V and 4 from J, leaving 12 bases between them. The CDR3 is made up of 13 amino acids. The CDR3, as DNA: TGCAGCGTTGGCATTGAGAGCCCAGATACGCAGTATTTT. As protein: CSVGIESPDTQYF.

This clonotype turned up a few times. The chain links TRBV12-3 or TRBV12-4 to TRBJ2-7; 7 nucleotides line up with TRBD2. The CDR3 is 16 residues long. With V trimmed by 0 bases and J by 1 base, 6 bases remained unmatched. The CDR3, as DNA: TGTGCCAGCAGTTTAGCTGGCGGGAGTATTTCCTACGAGCAGTACTTC. Protein sequence: CASSLAGGSISYEQYF.

This clonotype was recorded many times. This chain links TRBV4-1 with TRBJ2-1; D unresolved. Germline CDR1 and CDR2: MGHRA and YSYEKL. CDR3 length: 16 amino acids. Trimming cost V 0 bases and J 2 bases, with 11 bases left between them. CDR3 sequence reads: CASSQDRQGPYNEQFF. The CDR3 nucleotides read TGCGCCAGCAGCCAAGACCGACAAGGCCCCTACAATGAGCAGTTCTTC.

This clonotype appeared a single time. The rearrangement uses TRBV19 and TRBJ1-3; TRBD1 matches at 7 bases. CDR3 length equals 14 residues. The trim removed 7 bases at V and 1 base at J, leaving 4 bases unmatched. The germline V gene encodes CDR1 LNHDA and CDR2 SQIVND (reference sequence). CDR3 amino acids: CASTVTGSGNTIYF. The CDR3 DNA reads TGTGCCAGTACCGTGACAGGGTCTGGAAACACCATATATTTT.

CDR3 protein: CASSWTVATNEKLFF. The CDR3 nucleotides are TGTGCCAGCAGCTGGACAGTTGCAACTAATGAAAAACTGTTTTTT. This sequence joins TRBV5-5 and TRBJ1-4; D may be TRBD1 (6 bases). This CDR3 is built from 15 residues. From germline, CDR1 is SGHKS and CDR2 YYEKEE (reference sequence). V shed 3 bases and J shed 0 bases, with 9 bases lying between them.

V gene TRBV20-1 combines with J gene TRBJ2-1; 12 bases map to TRBD2. The germline CDR1 and CDR2 sequences are DFQATT and SNEGSKA (reference sequence). J was trimmed by 4 bases and V by 7 bases; bases with no gene match: 17. The CDR3 spans 18 residues. The chain's CDR3 is CSVRPGTSGQTVYNEQFF. The CDR3 DNA follows: TGCAGTGTTCGTCCCGGGACTAGCGGGCAAACGGTTTACAATGAGCAGTTCTTC.

The CDR3 region has the DNA TGCGCCAGCAGCTTACAGCAGAACACTGAAGCTTTCTTT. Translation: CASSLQQNTEAFF. The chain joins TRBV5-1 to TRBJ1-1; D is unresolved. V gave up 2 bases and J gave up 1 base, with 6 bases separating them. This CDR3 contains 13 residues. CDR1 is SGHRS and CDR2 is YFSETQ in the germline V gene. Together with reference TRBV5-1 and TRBJ1-1, the CDR3 gives the full variable domain: KAGVTQTPRYLIKTRGQQVTLSCSPISGHRSVSWYQQTPGQGLQFLFEYFSETQRNKGNFPGRFSGRQFSNSRSEMNVSTLELGDSALYLCASSLQQNTEAFFGQGTRLTVV.

The rearrangement joins TRBV7-2 to TRBJ2-7; possibly TRBD1 for D (5 bases). CDR1 SGHTA and CDR2 FQGNSA come from the germline V gene. The CDR3 consists of 14 residues. The V end lost 5 bases, the J end lost 0 bases, and 11 bases lay between the germline ends. For the CDR3, the DNA is TGTGCCAGCAGCCGACAGCGAAACTCCTACGAGCAGTACTTC. Amino acid sequence: CASSRQRNSYEQYF.

This clonotype came up a few times. This sequence joins TRBV5-4 and TRBJ2-2; D may be TRBD2 (6 bases). V dropped 0 bases and J dropped 3 bases, with 15 bases sitting between them. Germline assignment: CDR1 SGHNT and CDR2 YYREEE (reference sequence). The CDR3 runs 17 residues. The chain's CDR3 is CASSLGGGGSDTGELFF. In DNA form, the CDR3 reads TGTGCCAGCAGCTTGGGCGGTGGGGGGAGTGACACCGGGGAGCTGTTTTTT.

This chain links TRBV20-1 with TRBJ1-1; no definite D call. V was pared by 2 bases and J by 0 bases, with 13 bases between. The CDR3 length is 15 residues. Germline V gene lookup returns CDR1 DFQATT and CDR2 SNEGSKA (reference sequence). The CDR3 coding sequence is TGCAGTGCTAGATTGCGTAATACATTGAACACTGAAGCTTTCTTT. It encodes CSARLRNTLNTEAFF.

This clonotype occurred many times. The chain is built from TRBV15 and TRBJ2-7; 7 positions agree with TRBD2. The V and J ends lost 4 bases and 3 bases, in that order; junction bases with no gene match: 9. CDR1 and CDR2 (germline): LNHNV, YYDKDF (reference sequence). The CDR3 length is 15 residues. For the CDR3, the DNA is TGTGCCACCAGCAAAGGCGGGAGTATCAGCTACGAGCAGTACTTC. It is translated as CATSKGGSISYEQYF.

The chain couples TRBV6-6 to TRBJ2-3; TRBD2 aligns across 10 bases. Trimming at V came to 4 bases and at J to 5 bases, leaving 6 bases not matched to a gene. CDR3 length: 15 amino acids. CDR1 MNHNY and CDR2 SVGAGI come from the germline V gene (reference sequence). The DNA of the CDR3 is TGTGCCAGCAGTTTTGAGCTAGCGGGAGTAGATACGCAGTATTTT. The encoded protein is CASSFELAGVDTQYF.

The rearrangement uses TRBV12-3 or TRBV12-4 and TRBJ1-1; D remains unclear. Trimming took off 1 base at V and 4 bases at J, with 10 bases between the two ends. This CDR3 has 14 amino acids. The CDR3 protein is CASSLGHASTEAFF. The CDR3 DNA reads as TGTGCCAGCAGTTTAGGCCATGCCAGCACTGAAGCTTTCTTT.

The CDR3 reads CATSGGFNQPQHF. CDR3 bases: TGTGCCACCAGTGGAGGATTCAATCAGCCCCAGCATTTT. The J gene is TRBJ1-5, the V gene TRBV24-1; D gene ambiguous. Germline assignment: CDR1 KGHDR and CDR2 SFDVKD. V was clipped by 5 bases and J by 3 bases, with 7 bases between them. This CDR3 region has 13 residues.

In this sample, this clonotype turned up many times. This chain joins TRBV3-1 and TRBJ2-7, with 9 bases fitting TRBD1. CDR1 is LGHDT and CDR2 is YNNKEL in the germline V gene (reference sequence). Germline trimming cut 2 bases from V and 7 bases from J; bases unmatched to any gene: 6. This CDR3 has 14 amino acids. Here the CDR3 reads CASSQLQGAREQYF. CDR3 DNA sequence: TGTGCCAGCAGCCAACTACAGGGGGCGAGGGAGCAGTACTTC.

This clonotype was seen ten or more times. The rearrangement uses TRBV5-1 and TRBJ1-4; 8 bases are a match to TRBD1. CDR3 length equals 14 residues. J was trimmed by 8 bases and V by 4 bases; bases with no gene match: 7. The germline gives CDR1 SGHRS, CDR2 YFSETQ. The CDR3 loop reads CASSLDRDTEKLFF. CDR3 sequence (DNA): TGCGCCAGCAGCCTGGACAGGGATACCGAAAAACTGTTTTTT.

The chain uses TRBV6-5 and TRBJ2-7; D gene ambiguous. Germline CDR1 MNHEY, CDR2 SVGAGI. The CDR3 extends over 14 amino acids. V shed 0 bases and J shed 2 bases, with 8 bases lying between them. Here the CDR3 reads CASSYSAGPYEQYF. DNA of the CDR3: TGTGCCAGCAGTTACTCGGCAGGCCCCTACGAGCAGTACTTC.

This chain connects TRBV30 to TRBJ1-5; a possible D gene is TRBD1 (6 bases). The CDR3 sequence is 14 residues long. Germline CDR1 reads GTSNPN; CDR2 reads SVGIG (reference sequence). The V end lost 1 base, the J end lost 1 base, and 8 bases lay between the germline ends. For the CDR3, the DNA is TGTGCCTGGAGTGCACAGGGCAGCAATCAGCCCCAGCATTTT. Translation gives CAWSAQGSNQPQHF.